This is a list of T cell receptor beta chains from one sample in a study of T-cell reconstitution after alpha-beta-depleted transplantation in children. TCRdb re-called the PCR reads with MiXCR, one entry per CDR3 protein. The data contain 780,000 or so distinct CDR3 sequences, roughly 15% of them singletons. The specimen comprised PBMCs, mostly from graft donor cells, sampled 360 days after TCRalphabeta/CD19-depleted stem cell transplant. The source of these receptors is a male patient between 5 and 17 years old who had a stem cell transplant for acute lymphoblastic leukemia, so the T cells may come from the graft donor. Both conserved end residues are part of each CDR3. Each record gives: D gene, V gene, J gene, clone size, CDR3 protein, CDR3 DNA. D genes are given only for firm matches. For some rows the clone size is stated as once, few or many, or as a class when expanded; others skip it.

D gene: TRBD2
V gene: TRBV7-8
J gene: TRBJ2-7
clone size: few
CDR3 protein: CASVIAGVGEQYF
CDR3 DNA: TGTGCCAGTGTAATAGCGGGAGTGGGGGAGCAGTACTTC

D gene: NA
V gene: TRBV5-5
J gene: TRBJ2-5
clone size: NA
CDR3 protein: CASSSNRQGGPLRETQYF
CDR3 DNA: TGTGCCAGCAGTTCGAACAGACAGGGAGGACCACTTAGGGAGACCCAGTACTTC

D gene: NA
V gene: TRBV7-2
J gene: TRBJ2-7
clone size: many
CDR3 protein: CASSLRVTYEQYF
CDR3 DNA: TGTGCCAGCAGTTTAAGGGTAACCTACGAGCAGTACTTC

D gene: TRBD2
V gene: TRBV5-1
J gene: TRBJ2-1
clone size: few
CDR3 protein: CASSLSGPTRNEQFF
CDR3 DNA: TGCGCCAGCAGCCTTAGCGGGCCAACCCGAAATGAGCAGTTCTTC

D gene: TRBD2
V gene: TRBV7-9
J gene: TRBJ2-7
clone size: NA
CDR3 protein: CASSLPTGGRASYEQYF
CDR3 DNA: TGTGCCAGCAGCTTACCCACGGGCGGGAGGGCCTCCTACGAGCAGTACTTC

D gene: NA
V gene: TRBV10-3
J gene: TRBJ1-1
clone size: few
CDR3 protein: CAISEKGWTEAFF
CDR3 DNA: TGTGCCATCAGTGAAAAGGGTTGGACTGAAGCTTTCTTT

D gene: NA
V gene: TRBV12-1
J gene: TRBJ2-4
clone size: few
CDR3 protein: CASSSLRGSKNIQYF
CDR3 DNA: TGTGCCAGCAGCTCCCTAAGGGGGAGTAAAAACATTCAGTACTTC

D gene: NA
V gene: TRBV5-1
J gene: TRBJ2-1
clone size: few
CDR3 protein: CASSFGIDYNEQFF
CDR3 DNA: TGCGCCAGCAGCTTCGGTATCGACTACAATGAGCAGTTCTTC

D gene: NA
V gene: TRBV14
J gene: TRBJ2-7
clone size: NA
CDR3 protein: CASSRQGPGYEQYF
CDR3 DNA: TGTGCCAGCAGCCGTCAGGGGCCAGGCTACGAGCAGTACTTC

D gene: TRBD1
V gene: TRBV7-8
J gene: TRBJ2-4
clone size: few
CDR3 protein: CASSPTGGTAKNIQYF
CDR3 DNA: TGTGCCAGCAGCCCTACAGGGGGTACGGCCAAAAACATTCAGTACTTC

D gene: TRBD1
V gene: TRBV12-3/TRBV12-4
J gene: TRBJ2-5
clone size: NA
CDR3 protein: CASSLGDRHQETQYF
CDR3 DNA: TGTGCCAGCAGTTTAGGGGACAGGCACCAAGAGACCCAGTACTTC

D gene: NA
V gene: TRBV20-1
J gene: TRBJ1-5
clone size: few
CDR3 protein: CSARGSGNQPQHF
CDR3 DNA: TGCAGTGCTAGAGGGAGCGGCAATCAGCCCCAGCATTTT

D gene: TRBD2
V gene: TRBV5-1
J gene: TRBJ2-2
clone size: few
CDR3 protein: CASSPGLAGDAGELFF
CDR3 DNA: TGCGCCAGCAGCCCCGGCCTAGCGGGAGACGCCGGGGAGCTGTTTTTT

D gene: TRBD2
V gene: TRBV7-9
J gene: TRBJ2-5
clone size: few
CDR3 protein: CASSGPGLAVQETQYF
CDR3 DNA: TGTGCCAGCAGCGGACCGGGACTAGCGGTTCAAGAGACCCAGTACTTC

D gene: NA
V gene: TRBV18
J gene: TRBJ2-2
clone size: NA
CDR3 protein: CASSPPRGTGELFF
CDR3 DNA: TGTGCCAGCTCACCACCGAGAGGGACCGGGGAGCTGTTTTTT

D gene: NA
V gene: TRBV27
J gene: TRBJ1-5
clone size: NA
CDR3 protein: CASSLTGGGYSNQPQHF
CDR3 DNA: TGTGCCAGCAGTTTAACAGGTGGGGGATATAGCAATCAGCCCCAGCATTTT

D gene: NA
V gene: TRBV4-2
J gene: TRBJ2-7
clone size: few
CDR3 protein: CASSRTGKYEQYF
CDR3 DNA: TGTGCCAGCAGCCGAACGGGGAAATACGAGCAGTACTTC

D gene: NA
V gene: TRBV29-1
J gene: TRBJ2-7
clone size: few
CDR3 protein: CSVVTDIGSYEQYF
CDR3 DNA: TGCAGCGTTGTAACGGACATTGGGTCCTACGAGCAGTACTTC

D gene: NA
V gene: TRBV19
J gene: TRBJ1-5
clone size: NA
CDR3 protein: CASSMSAYSNQPQHF
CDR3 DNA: TGTGCCAGTAGTATGTCGGCGTATAGCAATCAGCCCCAGCATTTT

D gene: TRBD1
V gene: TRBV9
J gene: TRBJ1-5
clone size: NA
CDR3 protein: CASSAGQGRQPQHF
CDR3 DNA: TGTGCCAGCAGCGCTGGACAGGGGAGGCAGCCCCAGCATTTT

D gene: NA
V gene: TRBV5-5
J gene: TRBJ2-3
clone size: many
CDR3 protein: CASSLDLLTDTQYF
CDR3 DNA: TGTGCCAGCAGCTTGGATCTCCTCACAGATACGCAGTATTTT

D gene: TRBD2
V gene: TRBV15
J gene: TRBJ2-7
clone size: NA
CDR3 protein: CATSRGWGLAGVTSYEQYF
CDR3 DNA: TGTGCCACCAGCAGAGGATGGGGACTAGCGGGAGTGACCTCCTACGAGCAGTACTTC

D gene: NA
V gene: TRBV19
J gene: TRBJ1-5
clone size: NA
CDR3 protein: CASTGFYSNQPQHF
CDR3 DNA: TGTGCCAGTACGGGGTTCTATAGCAATCAGCCCCAGCATTTT

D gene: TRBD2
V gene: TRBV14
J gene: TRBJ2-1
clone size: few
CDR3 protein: CASTRLAGSSSYNEQFF
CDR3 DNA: TGTGCCAGCACGAGACTAGCGGGGTCGAGCTCCTACAATGAGCAGTTCTTC

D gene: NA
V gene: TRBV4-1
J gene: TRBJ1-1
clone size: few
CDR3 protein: CASSQDPRGGDEAFF
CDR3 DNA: TGCGCCAGCAGCCAAGATCCTCGGGGTGGGGATGAAGCTTTCTTT

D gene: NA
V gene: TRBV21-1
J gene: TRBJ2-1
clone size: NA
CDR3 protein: CASSTLGAGGYNEQFF
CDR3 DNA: TGTGCCAGCAGCACCCTGGGGGCGGGGGGTTACAATGAGCAGTTCTTC

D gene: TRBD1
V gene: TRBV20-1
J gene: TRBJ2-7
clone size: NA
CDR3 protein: CSATGTGEQYF
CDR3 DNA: TGCAGTGCCACCGGGACAGGCGAGCAGTACTTC

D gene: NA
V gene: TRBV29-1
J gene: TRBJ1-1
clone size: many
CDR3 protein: CSAGIEAFF
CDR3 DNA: TGCAGCGCGGGGATTGAAGCTTTCTTT

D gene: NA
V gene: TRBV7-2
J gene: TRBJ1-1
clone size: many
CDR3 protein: CASSFWDVLNTEAFF
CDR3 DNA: TGTGCCAGCAGCTTTTGGGACGTTCTGAACACTGAAGCTTTCTTT

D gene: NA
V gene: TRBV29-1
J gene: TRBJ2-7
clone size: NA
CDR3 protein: CSVGRGASEQYF
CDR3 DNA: TGCAGCGTTGGCCGGGGTGCCTCCGAGCAGTACTTC

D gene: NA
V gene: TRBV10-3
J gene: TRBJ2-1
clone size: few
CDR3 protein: CAISETLGTYNEQFF
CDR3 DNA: TGTGCCATCAGTGAGACGCTAGGAACCTACAATGAGCAGTTCTTC

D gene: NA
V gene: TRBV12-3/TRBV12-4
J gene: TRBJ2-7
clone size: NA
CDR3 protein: CASSLEVYGFGEQYF
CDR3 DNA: TGTGCCAGCAGTTTGGAAGTGTATGGATTCGGCGAGCAGTACTTC

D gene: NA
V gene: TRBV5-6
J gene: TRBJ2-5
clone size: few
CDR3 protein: CASRYRDSWYQETQYF
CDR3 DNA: TGTGCCAGCAGATATCGGGACTCCTGGTACCAAGAGACCCAGTACTTC

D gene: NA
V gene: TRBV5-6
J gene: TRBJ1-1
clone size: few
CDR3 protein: CASSRGRTAIFAFF
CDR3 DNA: TGTGCCAGCAGCCGGGGCCGGACAGCGATATTTGCTTTCTTT

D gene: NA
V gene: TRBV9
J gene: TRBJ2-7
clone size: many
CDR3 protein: CASSVTSLWREQYF
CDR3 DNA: TGTGCCAGCAGCGTGACTAGTTTGTGGCGCGAGCAGTACTTC

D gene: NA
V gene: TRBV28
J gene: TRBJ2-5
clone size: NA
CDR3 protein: CASSPPTGPQETQYF
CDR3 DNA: TGTGCCAGCAGTCCTCCTACGGGACCCCAAGAGACCCAGTACTTC

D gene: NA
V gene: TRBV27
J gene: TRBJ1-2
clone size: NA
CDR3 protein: CASSTRMYRRKANYGYTF
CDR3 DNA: TGTGCCAGCAGTACCCGGATGTACAGACGGAAAGCTAACTATGGCTACACCTTC

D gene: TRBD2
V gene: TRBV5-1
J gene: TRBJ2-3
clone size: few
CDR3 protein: CASSLVPAGRTDTQYF
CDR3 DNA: TGCGCCAGCAGCTTGGTACCAGCGGGGCGCACAGATACGCAGTATTTT

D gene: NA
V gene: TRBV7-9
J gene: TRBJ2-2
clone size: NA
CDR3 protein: CASSSTLGELFF
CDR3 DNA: TGTGCCAGCAGCTCTACACTCGGGGAGCTGTTTTTT

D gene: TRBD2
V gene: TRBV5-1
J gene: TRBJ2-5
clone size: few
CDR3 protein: CASSLPRIGKRGQETQYF
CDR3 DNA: TGCGCCAGCAGCTTGCCCCGGATCGGAAAGCGGGGCCAAGAGACCCAGTACTTC

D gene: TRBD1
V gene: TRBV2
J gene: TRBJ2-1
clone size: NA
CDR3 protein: CASSMDRDYNEQFF
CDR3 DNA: TGTGCCAGCAGCATGGACAGGGACTACAATGAGCAGTTCTTC